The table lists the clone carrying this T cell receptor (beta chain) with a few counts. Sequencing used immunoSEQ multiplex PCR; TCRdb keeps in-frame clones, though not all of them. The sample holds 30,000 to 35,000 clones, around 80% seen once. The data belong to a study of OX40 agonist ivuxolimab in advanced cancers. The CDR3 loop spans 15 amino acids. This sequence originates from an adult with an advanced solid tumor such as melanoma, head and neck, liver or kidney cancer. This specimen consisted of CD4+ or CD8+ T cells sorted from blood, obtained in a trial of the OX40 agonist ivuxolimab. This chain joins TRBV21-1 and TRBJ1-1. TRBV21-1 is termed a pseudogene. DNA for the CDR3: TGTGCCAGCAGCTCTAGAGGGGGGAGTGGGACTGAAGCTTTCTTT. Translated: CASSSRGGSGTEAFF.